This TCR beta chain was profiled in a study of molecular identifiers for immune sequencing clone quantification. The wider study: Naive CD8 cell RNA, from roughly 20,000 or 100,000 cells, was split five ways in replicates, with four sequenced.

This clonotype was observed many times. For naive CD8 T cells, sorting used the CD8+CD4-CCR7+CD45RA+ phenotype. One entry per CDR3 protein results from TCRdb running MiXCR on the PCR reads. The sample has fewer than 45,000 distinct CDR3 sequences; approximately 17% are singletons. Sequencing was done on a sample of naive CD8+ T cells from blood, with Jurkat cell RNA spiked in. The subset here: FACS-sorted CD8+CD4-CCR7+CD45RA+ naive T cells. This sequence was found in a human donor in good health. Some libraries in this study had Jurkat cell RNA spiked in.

Here the CDR3 reads CASSGGIWGEQYF. The CDR3 bases are TGTGCCAGCAGCGGCGGAATCTGGGGGGAGCAGTACTTC. The chain joins TRBV9 to TRBJ2-7, with D perhaps matching TRBD1 or TRBD2 (5 bases each). The germline V gene has CDR1 SGDLS and CDR2 YYNGEE. Trimming left V 3 bases short and J 7 bases short, with 14 bases between. This CDR3 has 13 amino acids.